This T cell receptor beta chain was obtained from a study of regulatory T cells in long-lasting Graves disease. Study background: Disease was considered persistent Graves' disease after over 5 years of antithyroid drugs (with positive TSH receptor antibodies). General observations from the study: Small sample size may have lowered accuracy. TRBV28 was favored in persistent disease, as were TRBJ1-2 and TRBJ2-5. Those with persistent disease had in common more public clonotypes (around 2,700) than new patients (approximately 990).

The CDR3 has 16 amino acids. Germline lookup yields CDR1 ENHRY and CDR2 SYGVKD. Documented time point: persistent/refractory GD, antithyroid drugs over 5 years with positive TRAb. The TCR library was prepared using RNA isolated from PBMCs. The TCR beta library used iRepertoire HTBI primers with Arm-PCR amplification of CDR3. Each CDR3 protein gets one entry after TCRdb re-called the multiplex PCR reads with MiXCR. The sample shows approximately 400,000 distinct CDR3 sequences, roughly 23% of them seen only once. A note on this clonotype: The antigen is undetermined. The germline gene is not matched at one end of the junction; a read error may be the cause.

The chain carries TRBV10-3 and TRBJ2-1; 9 bases fit TRBD2. The sequences come from peripheral blood mononuclear cells (PBMCs), collected when the disease was refractory, from a patient treated with antithyroid drugs. The clonotype was recovered from a middle-aged woman with Graves disease. CDR3 in DNA: TGCGCCATCAGTGAGTCGGGACTAGCCCAGGCTTCCGAGCAGTTCTTC. Protein: CAISESGLAQASEQFF.